The 24 T cell receptor beta chains presented below share a single source sample, sequenced in a study of cytomegalovirus exposure and HLA in healthy donors. A multiplex PCR was run with 60 Vbeta primers and 13 Jbeta primers. Libraries were prepared by immunoSEQ multiplex PCR; TCRdb keeps only in-frame clonotypes and omits some of them. Here the sample spans 100,000 to 150,000 clones, around 73% being singletons. The sample taken for sequencing was PBMCs. These receptors were obtained from a female donor in good health and CMV-seronegative.

In its sample, this clone was seen a few times. V is TRBV19 and J is TRBJ2-1; 11 bases are a match to TRBD1. Trimming removed 4 bases from V and 9 bases from J; junction bases left unmatched: 5. Per germline, CDR1 LNHDA and CDR2 SQIVND (reference sequence). This CDR3 region has 14 residues. DNA of the CDR3: TGTGCCAGTAGTACCGGGACAGGGGGAGGTGAGCAGTTCTTC. Its translation is CASSTGTGGGEQFF. The full variable domain, in which reference TRBV19 and TRBJ2-1 provide the parts outside the CDR3, is DGGITQSPKYLFRKEGQNVTLSCEQNLNHDAMYWYRQDPGQGLRLIYYSQIVNDFQKGDIAEGYSVSREKKESFPLTVTSAQKNPTAFYLCASSTGTGGGEQFFGPGTRLTVL.

This clone has just one count. The V and J genes are TRBV15 and TRBJ2-2, with TRBD1 identical over 11 bases. CDR1 is LNHNV and CDR2 is YYDKDF in the germline V gene (reference sequence). The junction had 4 bases not matched to a gene; V was cut back by 3 bases and J by 10 bases. The CDR3 length is 14 residues. The CDR3 nucleotides read TGTGCCACCAGCAGGGACAGGGGGCGCGTGGAGCTGTTTTTT. Encoded protein: CATSRDRGRVELFF. The variable domain in full, with the rest retrieved from reference TRBV15 and TRBJ2-2, is DAMVIQNPRYQVTQFGKPVTLSCSQTLNHNVMYWYQQKSSQAPKLLFHYYDKDFNNEADTPDNFQSRRPNTSFCFLDIRSPGLGDTAMYLCATSRDRGRVELFFGEGSRLTVL.

This clone was detected once. The gene calls are TRBV7-9 and TRBJ2-2, with 9 bases identical to TRBD1. The CDR3 consists of 17 residues. After removal of 5 bases from V and 4 bases from J, the junction contained 11 bases not matched to a gene. Germline assignment: CDR1 SEHNR and CDR2 FQNEAQ (reference sequence). The CDR3 region is CASSLDRGMIGTGELFF. CDR3 bases: TGTGCCAGCAGCCTCGACAGGGGGATGATAGGCACCGGGGAGCTGTTTTTT. Full variable domain (remainder filled in from reference TRBV7-9 and TRBJ2-2): DTGVSQNPRHKITKRGQNVTFRCDPISEHNRLYWYRQTLGQGPEFLTYFQNEAQLEKSRLLSDRFSAERPKGSFSTLEIQRTEQGDSAMYLCASSLDRGMIGTGELFFGEGSRLTVL.

The chain links TRBV11-2 to TRBJ1-2; D possibly corresponds to TRBD1 (5 bases). The V end lost 6 bases, the J end lost 0 bases, and 14 bases lay between the germline ends. CDR3 size: 15 residues. CDR1 is SGHAT and CDR2 is FQNNGV in the germline V gene. The CDR3 bases are TGTGCCAGCAGGACCGCGGGGGGGACTAACTATGGCTACACCTTC. This sequence encodes CASRTAGGTNYGYTF.

The chain is built from TRBV6-1 and TRBJ2-1; perhaps TRBD2 as D (6 bases). Germline values: CDR1 MNHNS, CDR2 SASEGT. V dropped 2 bases and J dropped 5 bases, with 13 bases sitting between them. CDR3 length equals 15 residues. Here the CDR3 reads CASSELVAVHNEQFF. The DNA for the CDR3 is TGTGCCAGCAGTGAATTAGTAGCGGTCCACAATGAGCAGTTCTTC.

This clone was seen more than once but under ten times. The CDR3 is CASSLRSGDDTDTQYF. DNA of the CDR3: TGTGCCAGCAGCTTACGGTCGGGGGACGACACAGATACGCAGTATTTT. The gene calls are TRBV11-2 and TRBJ2-3, with D maybe TRBD2 (6 bases). Germline lookup yields CDR1 SGHAT and CDR2 FQNNGV. The CDR3 length is 16 residues. V lost 2 bases, J lost 2 bases, and 14 bases lay in between.

The chain is built from TRBV2 and TRBJ2-1, with 9 bases that match TRBD2. V was pared by 6 bases and J by 4 bases, with 7 bases of the junction left unmatched. The CDR3 extends over 15 amino acids. CDR1 SNHLY and CDR2 FYNNEI come from the germline V gene. The DNA of the CDR3 is TGTGCCAGCAGCGCGACTAGCGGAGCTTACAATGAGCAGTTCTTC. Amino acids: CASSATSGAYNEQFF. The full variable domain, in which reference TRBV2 and TRBJ2-1 provide the parts outside the CDR3, is EPEVTQTPSHQVTQMGQEVILRCVPISNHLYFYWYRQILGQKVEFLVSFYNNEISEKSEIFDDQFSVERPDGSNFTLKIRSTKLEDSAMYFCASSATSGAYNEQFFGPGTRLTVL.

This clone has just a few counts. The rearrangement links TRBV2 to TRBJ1-5; a weak D match, TRBD1 (5 bases). Looked up from germline, CDR1 is SNHLY and CDR2 is FYNNEI. V was clipped by 6 bases and J by 11 bases, with 8 bases between them. The CDR3 loop spans 10 amino acids. CDR3 in amino acids: CASRGGAQHF. CDR3 coding DNA: TGTGCCAGCAGGGGGGGGGCCCAGCATTTT.

This chain connects TRBV5-6 to TRBJ2-5, with 8 bases that match TRBD1. The V gene end was trimmed by 4 bases and the J gene end by 1 base; junction bases not matched to a gene: 6. The CDR3 extends over 15 amino acids. Germline loops: CDR1 SGHDT, CDR2 YYEEEE. CDR3 DNA sequence: TGTGCCAGCAGCCCCGACGGGACAGGCCAAGAGACCCAGTACTTC. It encodes CASSPDGTGQETQYF.

This clone was detected once. The rearrangement uses TRBV10-3 and TRBJ1-1; possible D gene TRBD1, 5 bases. CDR3 length: 14 residues. V dropped 3 bases and J dropped 0 bases, with 8 bases sitting between them. The germline V gene has CDR1 ENHRY and CDR2 SYGVKD. In DNA, the CDR3 is TGTGCCATCAGTGAATCAGGGTTGAACACTGAAGCTTTCTTT. Its translation: CAISESGLNTEAFF.

The chain employs TRBV30 and TRBJ1-5; D is ambiguous. Trimming took 2 bases from V and 2 from J, leaving 4 bases between them. The CDR3 is made up of 12 amino acids. CDR1 is GTSNPN and CDR2 is SVGIG in the germline V gene (reference sequence). The CDR3 coding sequence is TGTGCCTGGAGTCAGGGCAATCAGCCCCAGCATTTT. As protein: CAWSQGNQPQHF.

The chain joins TRBV27 to TRBJ2-7; tentative D call: TRBD1 (5 bases). Germline-derived CDR1 and CDR2 are MNHEY and SMNVEV (reference sequence). The CDR3 extends over 13 amino acids. The V end was cut by 0 bases, the J end by 5 bases, with 8 bases between. The CDR3 DNA reads as TGTGCCAGCAGTTTATCGTGGGGCGACGAGCAGTACTTC. Translation gives CASSLSWGDEQYF.

The chain is built from TRBV7-2 and TRBJ2-5, with TRBD2 as a possible D gene (6 bases). Deletions cut 5 bases from V and 4 bases from J, with 17 bases between. Germline V gene sequence: CDR1 SGHTA, CDR2 FQGNSA. The CDR3 covers 15 residues. CDR3: CASSPWGSGLETQYF. The CDR3 coding sequence is TGTGCCAGCAGCCCCTGGGGAAGCGGGTTAGAGACCCAGTACTTC.

The chain recombines TRBV11-1 with TRBJ2-2; 9 bases fit TRBD1. Germline trimming cut 3 bases from V and 2 bases from J; bases unmatched to any gene: 7. This CDR3 contains 17 residues. From germline, CDR1 is SGHAT and CDR2 FQDESV (reference sequence). The DNA of the CDR3 is TGTGCCAGCAGCTTCCCTCCGGGACAGGGAAACACCGGGGAGCTGTTTTTT. Translated: CASSFPPGQGNTGELFF.

The gene calls are TRBV4-3 and TRBJ2-2; no clear D. Germline loops: CDR1 LGHNA, CDR2 YSLEER. The V end lost 3 bases, the J end lost 6 bases, and 11 bases lay between the germline ends. The CDR3 extends over 14 amino acids. The CDR3 reads CASSHRAPSGELFF. DNA of the CDR3: TGCGCCAGCAGCCATCGAGCCCCATCCGGGGAGCTGTTTTTT.

The chain carries TRBV4-1 and TRBJ1-2; 8 positions agree with TRBD1. After removal of 5 bases from V and 2 bases from J, the junction contained 4 bases not matched to a gene. The CDR3 covers 14 residues. Germline assignment: CDR1 MGHRA and CDR2 YSYEKL. The CDR3 here is CASSGTGANYGYTF. The CDR3 DNA reads TGCGCCAGCAGCGGGACAGGCGCAAACTATGGCTACACCTTC.

The chain is built from TRBV6-1 and TRBJ1-4; D gene unclear. V lost 2 bases and J 7 bases, leaving 14 bases between the germline ends. The germline V gene encodes CDR1 MNHNS and CDR2 SASEGT. The CDR3 is 15 amino acids. The CDR3 sequence is CASSEFGGKGEKLFF. The CDR3 nucleotides read TGTGCCAGCAGTGAATTCGGAGGGAAGGGTGAAAAACTGTTTTTT.

This clone was observed once. The chain couples TRBV7-2 to TRBJ1-1, with a possible D match to TRBD1 (6 bases). The CDR3 has 14 residues. The V and J ends lost 5 bases and 5 bases respectively, with 15 bases between them. Germline V lookup: CDR1 SGHTA, CDR2 FQGNSA. The CDR3 loop is CASSPQGQRTEAFF. The CDR3 bases are TGTGCCAGCAGCCCTCAGGGGCAAAGGACTGAAGCTTTCTTT.

In this sample, this clone turned up once. V and J are TRBV5-1 and TRBJ1-1; D call uncertain. CDR1 is SGHRS, CDR2 YFSETQ, per germline. The CDR3 loop spans 13 amino acids. Between the trimmed V and J ends, which lost 5 bases and 1 base, there was a span of 9 bases. CDR3 sequence: CASSIDSNTEAFF. The CDR3 DNA follows: TGCGCCAGCAGTATAGATTCGAACACTGAAGCTTTCTTT.

This chain links TRBV25-1 with TRBJ1-2, with 12 bases lining up with TRBD1. J lost 6 bases, V lost 1 base, and 3 bases had no gene match. This CDR3 has 15 residues. CDR1 is MGHDK, CDR2 SYGVNS, per germline. DNA for the CDR3: TGTGCCAGCAGTGAATCCGGGACAGGGGGCCATGGCTACACCTTC. Its translation: CASSESGTGGHGYTF.

This clone was seen a handful of times. This rearrangement joins TRBV19 to TRBJ1-4; TRBD1 matches at 10 bases. V was pared by 8 bases and J by 3 bases, with 6 bases of the junction left unmatched. Germline lookup yields CDR1 LNHDA and CDR2 SQIVND (reference sequence). The CDR3 is 15 residues long. In nucleotides, the CDR3 is TGTGCCAGTCACGGGACAGGGGACCCTAATGAAAAACTGTTTTTT. As protein: CASHGTGDPNEKLFF.

This sequence joins TRBV7-2 and TRBJ2-5, with 10 bases that match TRBD2. After removal of 7 bases from V and 0 bases from J, the junction contained 17 bases not matched to a gene. Germline values: CDR1 SGHTA, CDR2 FQGNSA. The CDR3 has 19 residues. CDR3 residues: CASNPGLAGAHPYQETQYF. CDR3 DNA: TGTGCCAGCAACCCGGGGCTAGCGGGAGCCCACCCGTACCAAGAGACCCAGTACTTC. The entire variable domain, with the rest obtained from reference TRBV7-2 and TRBJ2-5, is as follows: GAGVSQSPSNKVTEKGKDVELRCDPISGHTALYWYRQSLGQGLEFLIYFQGNSAPDKSGLPSDRFSAERTGGSVSTLTIQRTQQEDSAVYLCASNPGLAGAHPYQETQYFGPGTRLLVL.

The chain has TRBV27 and TRBJ1-4, with 9 bases identical to TRBD1. The CDR3 runs to 15 residues. V dropped 5 bases and J dropped 3; count of bases not matched to a gene: 4. Germline CDR1 and CDR2: MNHEY and SMNVEV (reference sequence). The CDR3 sequence is CASSVTGGSNEKLFF. The CDR3 DNA sequence: TGTGCCAGCAGTGTGACAGGGGGGTCTAATGAAAAACTGTTTTTT.

Only a few counts were recorded for this clone. The chain links TRBV4-2 to TRBJ2-1, with 10 bases that match TRBD2. With V trimmed by 0 bases and J by 3 bases, 5 bases remained unmatched. From germline, CDR1 is LGHNA and CDR2 YNFKEQ. This CDR3 is 17 amino acids long. CDR3 amino acids: CASSQELAGAIYNEQFF. CDR3 DNA: TGTGCCAGCAGCCAAGAGCTAGCGGGGGCTATCTACAATGAGCAGTTCTTC.